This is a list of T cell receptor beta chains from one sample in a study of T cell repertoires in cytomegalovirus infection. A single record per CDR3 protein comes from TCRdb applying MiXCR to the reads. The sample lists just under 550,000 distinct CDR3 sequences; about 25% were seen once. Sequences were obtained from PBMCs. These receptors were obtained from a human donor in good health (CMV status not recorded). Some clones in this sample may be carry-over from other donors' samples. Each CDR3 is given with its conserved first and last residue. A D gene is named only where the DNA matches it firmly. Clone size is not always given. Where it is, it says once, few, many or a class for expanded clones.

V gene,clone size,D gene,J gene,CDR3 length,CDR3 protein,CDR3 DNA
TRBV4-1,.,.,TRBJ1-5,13,CASSQEATRPQHF,TGCGCCAGCAGCCAAGAGGCCACTCGGCCCCAGCATTTT
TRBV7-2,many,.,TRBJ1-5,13,CASSKYSNQPQHF,TGTGCCAGCAGCAAGTATAGCAATCAGCCCCAGCATTTT
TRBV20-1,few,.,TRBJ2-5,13,CSARDLGSGDQYF,TGCAGTGCTAGAGATCTAGGGAGTGGGGACCAGTACTTC
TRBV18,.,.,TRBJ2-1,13,CASSPSHYNEQFF,TGTGCCAGCTCACCGTCACATTACAATGAGCAGTTCTTC
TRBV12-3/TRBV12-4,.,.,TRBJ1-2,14,CASSLSIRGGGYTF,TGTGCCAGCAGTCTCTCTATCCGGGGAGGGGGCTACACCTTC
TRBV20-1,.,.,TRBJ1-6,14,CSPKPLSYNSPLHF,TGCAGTCCAAAACCCTTGTCCTATAATTCACCCCTCCACTTT
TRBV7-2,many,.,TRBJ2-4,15,CASSFYPSVENIQYF,TGTGCCAGCAGCTTTTACCCTTCGGTGGAAAACATTCAGTACTTC
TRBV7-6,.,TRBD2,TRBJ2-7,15,CASSLARGGDYEQYF,TGTGCCAGCAGCTTAGCGCGCGGGGGTGACTACGAGCAGTACTTC
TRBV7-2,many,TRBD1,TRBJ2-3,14,CASSLDRGSDTQYF,TGTGCCAGCAGCTTAGACAGGGGATCAGATACGCAGTATTTT
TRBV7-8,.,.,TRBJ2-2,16,CASSRRGTPNTGELFF,TGTGCCAGCAGTCGACGGGGGACTCCTAACACCGGGGAGCTGTTTTTT
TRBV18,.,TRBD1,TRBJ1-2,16,CASSPTGERIPYGYTF,TGTGCCAGCTCACCTACAGGGGAGAGGATACCCTATGGCTACACCTTC
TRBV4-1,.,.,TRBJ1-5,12,CASSQPGGPQHF,TGCGCCAGCAGCCAACCAGGTGGGCCCCAGCATTTT
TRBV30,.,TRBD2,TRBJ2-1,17,CAWSALGSGSSRNEQFF,TGTGCCTGGAGTGCGCTAGGTAGCGGGAGTTCAAGAAATGAGCAGTTCTTC
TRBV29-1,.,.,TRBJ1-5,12,CSVGRGDQPQHF,TGCAGCGTCGGTCGGGGAGATCAGCCCCAGCATTTT
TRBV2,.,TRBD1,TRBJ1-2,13,CASRGAGGYGYTF,TGTGCCAGCAGGGGCGCAGGGGGCTATGGCTACACCTTC
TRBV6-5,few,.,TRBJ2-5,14,CASSLTGSKETQYF,TGTGCCAGCAGTCTCACCGGATCTAAAGAGACCCAGTACTTC
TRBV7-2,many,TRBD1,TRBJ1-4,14,CASSLGGTAEKLFF,TGTGCCAGCAGCTTAGGTGGGACAGCTGAAAAACTGTTTTTT
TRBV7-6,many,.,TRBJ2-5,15,CASSLLAGSRETQYF,TGTGCCAGCAGCTTACTTGCGGGTTCGCGGGAGACCCAGTACTTC
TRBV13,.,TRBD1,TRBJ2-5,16,CASSNRGQGSGETQYF,TGTGCCAGCAGCAACCGGGGACAGGGGTCCGGAGAGACCCAGTACTTC
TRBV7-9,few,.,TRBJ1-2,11,CASEVKLGYTF,TGTGCCAGCGAAGTTAAATTGGGCTACACCTTC